The 10 T cell receptor beta chains presented below share a single source sample, sequenced in a study of T cell responses to AZD1222 COVID-19 vaccine. Assay: immunoSEQ multiplex PCR; the TCRdb copy retains only in-frame clones and omits some. Of 120,000 to 150,000 clones detected, about nine tenths appear once; the ten largest clones hold about 2%. Material: peripheral blood, obtained 28 days after the second AZD1222 dose. The receptor set was obtained from an adult who received the AZD1222 COVID-19 vaccine.

The rearrangement uses TRBV3-1 (or the pseudogene TRBV3-2) and TRBJ1-2; D gene ambiguous. V lost 3 bases to trimming and J lost 1 base, with 6 bases between them. Germline V CDR1 and CDR2: LGHDT, YNNKEL (reference sequence). CDR3 length equals 13 residues. DNA for the CDR3: TGTGCCAGCAGCCAGACCGATAACTATGGCTACACCTTC. Protein: CASSQTDNYGYTF.

The gene calls are TRBV28 and TRBJ1-5, with 9 bases lining up with TRBD1. Germline trimming cut 4 bases from V and 2 bases from J; bases unmatched to any gene: 0. The length of the CDR3 is 14 residues. Germline V gene sequence: CDR1 MDHEN, CDR2 SYDVKM. As DNA, the CDR3 is TGTGCCAGCAGTTGGACAGGGGGCAATCAGCCCCAGCATTTT. It specifies CASSWTGGNQPQHF.

The chain carries TRBV27 and TRBJ1-6, with D possibly TRBD1 on 6 matching bases. CDR1 MNHEY and CDR2 SMNVEV come from the germline V gene (reference sequence). The germline V and J ends were trimmed by 7 bases and 8 bases, with 24 bases remaining between them. The CDR3 covers 17 residues. In DNA, the CDR3 is TGTGCCAGCACCCAAGTAGGGGGAGGTTTCCCTGATTCACCCCTCCACTTT. It is translated as CASTQVGGGFPDSPLHF.

The J gene is TRBJ1-5, the V gene TRBV19; maybe TRBD1 (5 bases). Germline-derived CDR1 and CDR2 are LNHDA and SQIVND (reference sequence). With 5 bases removed from V and 2 bases from J, the gap between germline ends came to 13 bases. This CDR3 region has 15 residues. CDR3 DNA: TGTGCCAGTAGTCCCTTGGGGGTTGGCAATCAGCCCCAGCATTTT. Its translation: CASSPLGVGNQPQHF.

The chain links TRBV6-2 or TRBV6-3 to TRBJ2-1, with D hard to call. The CDR3 covers 15 residues. V was pared by 2 bases and J by 4 bases, with 12 bases between. The V gene's germline CDR1 is MNHEY and CDR2 SVGEGT. The CDR3 sequence is CASSYGGPPYNEQFF. The CDR3 DNA sequence: TGTGCCAGCAGTTACGGCGGCCCCCCTTACAATGAGCAGTTCTTC.

The chain joins TRBV6-1 to TRBJ2-3; TRBD2 matches 8 bases. This CDR3 contains 16 residues. Germline values: CDR1 MNHNS, CDR2 SASEGT. After removal of 4 bases from V and 6 bases from J, the junction contained 12 bases not matched to a gene. The CDR3 here is CASSVARAGGSDTQYF. As DNA, the CDR3 is TGTGCCAGCAGTGTAGCGAGGGCGGGAGGATCCGATACGCAGTATTTT.

The rearrangement links TRBV6-5 to TRBJ1-2; tentative D call: TRBD1 (5 bases). The germline CDR1 and CDR2 sequences are MNHEY and SVGAGI. The V and J ends lost 10 bases and 8 bases respectively, with 17 bases between them. The CDR3 contains 12 residues. In DNA, the CDR3 is TGTGCCATCCCCCTCAGGGTTTACGGCTACACCTTC. Translation gives CAIPLRVYGYTF.

The J gene is TRBJ2-1, the V gene TRBV19; D is perhaps TRBD2 (5 bases). Trimming cost V 5 bases and J 4 bases, with 18 bases left between them. Germline V gene sequence: CDR1 LNHDA, CDR2 SQIVND (reference sequence). The CDR3 has 16 amino acids. CDR3 region: CASSSKEAISYNEQFF. CDR3 sequence (DNA): TGTGCCAGTAGTTCGAAGGAGGCCATATCTTACAATGAGCAGTTCTTC. The whole variable domain, remainder taken from reference TRBV19 and TRBJ2-1, is DGGITQSPKYLFRKEGQNVTLSCEQNLNHDAMYWYRQDPGQGLRLIYYSQIVNDFQKGDIAEGYSVSREKKESFPLTVTSAQKNPTAFYLCASSSKEAISYNEQFFGPGTRLTVL.

The chain couples TRBV4-2 to TRBJ1-2; no definite D call. CDR1 and CDR2 from the germline V gene are LGHNA and YNFKEQ. The V end lost 4 bases, the J end lost 4 bases, and 16 bases lay between the germline ends. The CDR3 length is 15 residues. The CDR3 is CASSPLPGETYGYTF. CDR3 nucleotide sequence: TGTGCCAGCAGCCCCCTCCCTGGGGAGACCTATGGCTACACCTTC.

The rearrangement links TRBV5-1 to TRBJ1-4, with D unresolved. In germline, CDR1 is SGHRS, CDR2 YFSETQ. With 0 bases removed from V and 8 bases from J, the gap between germline ends came to 8 bases. The CDR3 contains 13 residues. CDR3 in DNA: TGCGCCAGCAGCTTGGGGCCGGGGGAAAAACTGTTTTTT. This codes for CASSLGPGEKLFF.